This is a list of T cell receptor beta chains from one sample in a study of T cell changes during pregnancy in multiple sclerosis. Sequencing was performed with immunoSEQ multiplex PCR; in TCRdb, only in-frame clones are kept and a portion is missing. The sample lists around 60,000 clones, 96% occurring once. The specimen comprised CD8+ T cells from peripheral blood mononuclear cells, sampled after pregnancy. The receptors derive from a female donor with multiple sclerosis, enrolled in a pregnancy study. Both conserved end residues are part of each CDR3. A D gene is named only where the DNA matches it firmly. Expanded clones get a size class; other rows say once, few or many, or leave the size out.

clone size: -; J gene: TRBJ2-1; D gene: -; V gene: TRBV25-1; CDR3 protein: CASSEPGTSNEQFF; CDR3 DNA: TGTGCCAGCAGTGAACCCGGGACTTCCAATGAGCAGTTCTTC
clone size: -; J gene: TRBJ1-1; D gene: TRBD1; V gene: TRBV19; CDR3 protein: CASSIGTGGEAFF; CDR3 DNA: TGTGCCAGTAGTATAGGGACAGGGGGTGAAGCTTTCTTT
clone size: -; J gene: TRBJ1-2; D gene: TRBD1; V gene: TRBV19; CDR3 protein: CASSTSPGTGGFGYTF; CDR3 DNA: TGTGCCAGTAGCACGTCGCCTGGGACAGGGGGTTTTGGCTACACCTTC
clone size: -; J gene: TRBJ2-1; D gene: TRBD1; V gene: TRBV29-1; CDR3 protein: CSVAGTGFMNEQFF; CDR3 DNA: TGCAGCGTCGCCGGGACAGGGTTCATGAATGAGCAGTTCTTC
clone size: once; J gene: TRBJ2-1; D gene: -; V gene: TRBV6-1; CDR3 protein: CASQNNEQFF; CDR3 DNA: TGTGCCAGCCAAAACAATGAGCAGTTCTTC
clone size: -; J gene: TRBJ1-5; D gene: TRBD1; V gene: TRBV7-8; CDR3 protein: CASSRTGGPLDQPQHF; CDR3 DNA: TGTGCCAGCAGCAGGACAGGGGGACCACTTGATCAGCCCCAGCATTTT
clone size: -; J gene: TRBJ2-1; D gene: -; V gene: TRBV25-1; CDR3 protein: CASSLDEEQFF; CDR3 DNA: TGTGCCAGCAGCCTAGATGAAGAGCAGTTCTTC
clone size: -; J gene: TRBJ2-7; D gene: TRBD1; V gene: TRBV9; CDR3 protein: CASSVIPGQGLGEQYF; CDR3 DNA: TGTGCCAGCAGCGTTATCCCGGGACAGGGTTTGGGGGAGCAGTACTTC
clone size: -; J gene: TRBJ2-1; D gene: TRBD1; V gene: TRBV10-2; CDR3 protein: CASSNTGTVFDEQFF; CDR3 DNA: TGCGCCAGCAGTAACACTGGGACAGTCTTCGATGAGCAGTTCTTC
clone size: -; J gene: TRBJ1-4; D gene: -; V gene: TRBV15; CDR3 protein: CATSRDLKGEKLFF; CDR3 DNA: TGTGCCACCAGCAGAGATTTGAAGGGGGAAAAACTGTTTTTT
clone size: -; J gene: TRBJ2-7; D gene: TRBD2; V gene: TRBV29-1; CDR3 protein: CSVGRLAGTYEQYF; CDR3 DNA: TGCAGCGTTGGTCGACTAGCGGGGACCTACGAGCAGTACTTC
clone size: once; J gene: TRBJ2-7; D gene: TRBD2; V gene: TRBV7-2; CDR3 protein: CASSHGTSGTYEQYF; CDR3 DNA: TGTGCCAGCAGCCATGGGACTAGCGGGACCTACGAGCAGTACTTC
clone size: -; J gene: TRBJ2-2; D gene: -; V gene: TRBV19; CDR3 protein: CASLFTGELFF; CDR3 DNA: TGTGCCAGCCTGTTCACCGGGGAGCTGTTTTTT
clone size: -; J gene: TRBJ2-1; D gene: TRBD2; V gene: TRBV5-1; CDR3 protein: CASSRGFLAGGGYRSYNEQFF; CDR3 DNA: TGCGCCAGCAGCCGGGGCTTTCTAGCGGGAGGAGGGTATAGGTCCTACAATGAGCAGTTCTTC
clone size: few; J gene: TRBJ2-7; D gene: -; V gene: TRBV7-9; CDR3 protein: CASSGGLRRYEQYF; CDR3 DNA: TGTGCCAGCAGCGGGGGACTCCGCCGCTACGAGCAGTACTTC
clone size: -; J gene: TRBJ2-3; D gene: -; V gene: TRBV27; CDR3 protein: CASSLGASDTQYF; CDR3 DNA: TGTGCCAGCAGTTTGGGGGCTTCAGATACGCAGTATTTT
clone size: -; J gene: TRBJ2-2; D gene: -; V gene: TRBV7-9; CDR3 protein: CASEEGRIGELFF; CDR3 DNA: TGTGCCAGCGAGGAGGGCCGGATCGGGGAGCTGTTTTTT
clone size: -; J gene: TRBJ2-7; D gene: TRBD1; V gene: TRBV28; CDR3 protein: CASNWVFRRPSDRDEPYEQYF; CDR3 DNA: TGTGCCAGCAATTGGGTTTTTCGTCGACCCAGCGACAGGGATGAACCCTACGAGCAGTACTTC
clone size: once; J gene: TRBJ2-7; D gene: -; V gene: TRBV28; CDR3 protein: CASSFGYQGGGSYEQYF; CDR3 DNA: TGTGCCAGCAGTTTTGGGTATCAAGGGGGGGGGTCCTACGAGCAGTACTTC
clone size: -; J gene: TRBJ2-3; D gene: TRBD2; V gene: TRBV28; CDR3 protein: CASSLSGTSGLSTDTQYF; CDR3 DNA: TGTGCCAGCAGTTTGTCCGGGACTAGCGGACTTAGCACAGATACGCAGTATTTT
clone size: -; J gene: TRBJ2-5; D gene: -; V gene: TRBV27; CDR3 protein: CASSLFGGETQYF; CDR3 DNA: TGTGCCAGCAGTTTATTCGGGGGAGAGACCCAGTACTTC
clone size: -; J gene: TRBJ2-5; D gene: -; V gene: TRBV27; CDR3 protein: CASSFHGGEQYF; CDR3 DNA: TGTGCCAGCAGTTTTCACGGCGGTGAGCAGTACTTC
clone size: -; J gene: TRBJ2-7; D gene: -; V gene: TRBV19; CDR3 protein: CASSIDFSYEQYF; CDR3 DNA: TGTGCCAGTAGTATCGACTTCTCCTACGAGCAGTACTTC
clone size: -; J gene: TRBJ2-7; D gene: TRBD1; V gene: TRBV9; CDR3 protein: CASSPGTGAYEQYF; CDR3 DNA: TGTGCCAGCAGCCCCGGGACAGGGGCCTACGAGCAGTACTTC
clone size: -; J gene: TRBJ2-3; D gene: TRBD2; V gene: TRBV25-1; CDR3 protein: CASSEFAGGRDTQYF; CDR3 DNA: TGTGCCAGCAGTGAATTTGCGGGAGGGCGAGATACGCAGTATTTT
clone size: -; J gene: TRBJ1-2; D gene: -; V gene: TRBV30; CDR3 protein: CAWRTNGGGYTF; CDR3 DNA: TGTGCCTGGAGGACGAACGGGGGGGGCTACACCTTC
clone size: -; J gene: TRBJ1-2; D gene: -; V gene: TRBV27; CDR3 protein: CASSETGIPNYGYTF; CDR3 DNA: TGTGCCAGCAGTGAAACAGGGATCCCTAACTATGGCTACACCTTC
clone size: -; J gene: TRBJ2-2; D gene: -; V gene: TRBV9; CDR3 protein: CASSVARERPTNTGELFF; CDR3 DNA: TGTGCCAGCAGCGTAGCTAGGGAGCGACCCACGAACACCGGGGAGCTGTTTTTT
clone size: once; J gene: TRBJ1-5; D gene: -; V gene: TRBV7-9; CDR3 protein: CASSSGVYSNQPQHF; CDR3 DNA: -
clone size: -; J gene: TRBJ2-2; D gene: -; V gene: TRBV27; CDR3 protein: CASSLTRVTGELFF; CDR3 DNA: TGTGCCAGCAGTTTAACCAGGGTCACCGGGGAGCTGTTTTTT
clone size: -; J gene: TRBJ2-7; D gene: -; V gene: TRBV28; CDR3 protein: CASSPPGLLEGEQYF; CDR3 DNA: TGTGCCAGCAGTCCGCCGGGACTCCTGGAGGGGGAGCAGTACTTC
clone size: -; J gene: TRBJ2-6; D gene: -; V gene: TRBV5-1; CDR3 protein: CASSESSSGANVLTF; CDR3 DNA: TGCGCCAGCAGCGAGTCTTCCTCTGGGGCCAACGTCCTGACTTTC
clone size: -; J gene: TRBJ1-2; D gene: -; V gene: TRBV5-8; CDR3 protein: CASSLQGLVEGGYTF; CDR3 DNA: TGTGCCAGCAGCTTGCAGGGACTGGTCGAAGGGGGCTACACCTTC
clone size: -; J gene: TRBJ2-3; D gene: TRBD2; V gene: TRBV29-1; CDR3 protein: CSLTSGGTTDTQYF; CDR3 DNA: TGCAGCCTTACTAGCGGGGGCACCACAGATACGCAGTATTTT
clone size: -; J gene: TRBJ2-2; D gene: -; V gene: TRBV28; CDR3 protein: CASSLGSGELFF; CDR3 DNA: TGTGCCAGCAGTTTGGGGAGCGGGGAGCTGTTTTTT
clone size: -; J gene: TRBJ2-1; D gene: TRBD2; V gene: TRBV6-4; CDR3 protein: CASTDAGLEYNEQFF; CDR3 DNA: TGTGCCAGCACCGACGCAGGACTAGAGTATAATGAGCAGTTCTTC
clone size: -; J gene: TRBJ2-6; D gene: -; V gene: TRBV5-6; CDR3 protein: CASGRGLSSGANVLTF; CDR3 DNA: TGTGCCAGCGGAAGAGGGCTGTCCTCTGGGGCCAACGTCCTGACTTTC
clone size: -; J gene: TRBJ2-1; D gene: -; V gene: TRBV27; CDR3 protein: CASSLWGRRASEQFF; CDR3 DNA: TGTGCCAGCAGTTTATGGGGGAGGAGGGCTAGTGAGCAGTTCTTC
clone size: -; J gene: TRBJ2-1; D gene: TRBD2; V gene: TRBV2; CDR3 protein: CASSGTSGTRYNEQFF; CDR3 DNA: TGTGCCAGCAGTGGGACTAGCGGGACCAGATACAATGAGCAGTTCTTC
clone size: -; J gene: TRBJ2-3; D gene: -; V gene: TRBV7-9; CDR3 protein: CASSYSTTYTQYF; CDR3 DNA: TGTGCCAGCAGCTACTCAACTACGTATACGCAGTATTTT
clone size: -; J gene: TRBJ1-1; D gene: -; V gene: TRBV7-9; CDR3 protein: CASSLSGSNTEAFF; CDR3 DNA: TGTGCCAGCAGCTTATCAGGGTCTAACACTGAAGCTTTCTTT
clone size: -; J gene: TRBJ2-7; D gene: TRBD2; V gene: TRBV6-1; CDR3 protein: CASSEIAGGGYEQYF; CDR3 DNA: TGTGCCAGCAGTGAAATAGCGGGGGGTGGATACGAGCAGTACTTC
clone size: -; J gene: TRBJ2-7; D gene: TRBD1; V gene: TRBV14; CDR3 protein: CASSTLKPGGLNEQYF; CDR3 DNA: TGTGCCAGCAGCACTTTAAAGCCAGGGGGCTTAAACGAGCAGTACTTC
clone size: -; J gene: TRBJ2-1; D gene: TRBD2; V gene: TRBV19; CDR3 protein: CASSNGLAAINEQFF; CDR3 DNA: TGTGCCAGTAGTAACGGACTAGCAGCTATCAATGAGCAGTTCTTC
clone size: -; J gene: TRBJ1-1; D gene: -; V gene: TRBV5-4; CDR3 protein: CASSPAGANTEAFF; CDR3 DNA: TGTGCCAGCAGCCCCGCAGGGGCCAACACTGAAGCTTTCTTT